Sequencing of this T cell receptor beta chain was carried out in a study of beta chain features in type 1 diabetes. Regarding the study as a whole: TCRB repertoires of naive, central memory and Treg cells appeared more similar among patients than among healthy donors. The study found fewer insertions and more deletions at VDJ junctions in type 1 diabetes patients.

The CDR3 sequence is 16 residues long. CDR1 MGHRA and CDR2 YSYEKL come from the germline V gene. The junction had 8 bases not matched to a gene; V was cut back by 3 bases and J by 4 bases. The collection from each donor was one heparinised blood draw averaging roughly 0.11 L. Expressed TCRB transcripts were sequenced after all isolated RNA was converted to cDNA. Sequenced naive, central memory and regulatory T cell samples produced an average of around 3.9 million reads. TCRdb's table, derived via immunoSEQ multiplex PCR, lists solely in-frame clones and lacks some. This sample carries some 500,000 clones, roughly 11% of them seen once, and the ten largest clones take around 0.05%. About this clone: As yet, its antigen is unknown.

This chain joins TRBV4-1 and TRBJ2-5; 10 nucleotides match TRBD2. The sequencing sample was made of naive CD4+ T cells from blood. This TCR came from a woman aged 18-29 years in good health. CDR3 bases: TGCGCCAGCAGCCACCTCGGACTAGCGGAGCGAGAGACCCAGTACTTC. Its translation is CASSHLGLAERETQYF.